This passage covers 13 T cell receptor beta chains from one sample sequenced in a study of T-cell reconstitution after alpha-beta-depleted transplantation in children. TCRbeta library preparation incorporated unique molecular identifiers. MiXCR, applied by TCRdb to the PCR reads, yields one record per CDR3 protein. This table holds under 150,000 distinct CDR3 sequences, 8% to 10% found once. The sample here was PBMCs, mostly from graft donor cells, taken 180 days after TCRalphabeta/CD19-depleted stem cell transplant. These receptors came from a girl under three years old who had a stem cell transplant for combined immunodeficiency, so the T cells may come from the graft donor.

The V gene is TRBV7-9, the J gene TRBJ2-7, with 8 bases that match TRBD1. Looked up from germline, CDR1 is SEHNR and CDR2 is FQNEAQ (reference sequence). The CDR3 contains 14 residues. V shed 5 bases, J shed 2 bases, and the junction held 5 bases outside the gene matches. CDR3 DNA sequence: TGTGCCAGCAGCAAGCGGACAGGGACCTACGAGCAGTACTTC. It yields the protein CASSKRTGTYEQYF.

The genes are TRBV7-2 and TRBJ2-3; D might be TRBD1 (5 bases). V gave up 1 base and J gave up 4 bases, with 12 bases separating them. CDR3 length: 15 amino acids. The germline gives CDR1 SGHTA, CDR2 FQGNSA. CDR3 bases: TGTGCCAGCAGCTTAGGCCGCAGCAGGGCAGATACGCAGTATTTT. Amino acids: CASSLGRSRADTQYF.

As for this clonotype: Being one base from a much bigger clone, this may be a read error. It is likely a read error, because the conserved phenylalanine at the end of the CDR3 is missing. V is TRBV24-1 and J is TRBJ2-5; D not resolved. The V and J ends lost 7 bases and 4 bases respectively, with 9 bases between them. Germline values: CDR1 KGHDR, CDR2 SFDVKD. This CDR3 contains 12 residues. The CDR3 DNA sequence: TGTGCCACCAGCCAGGTCGGAGAGACCCAGTACTCC. The encoded protein is CATSQVGETQYS.

This clonotype was recorded a few times. The chain's CDR3 is CASSPQGGRLNQPQHF. The CDR3 coding sequence is TGTGCCAGCAGTCCCCAAGGGGGGCGCCTTAATCAGCCCCAGCATTTT. This chain connects TRBV6-2 or TRBV6-3 to TRBJ1-5; D possibly corresponds to TRBD1 (6 bases). This CDR3 is built from 16 residues. CDR1 is MNHEY, CDR2 SVGEGT, per germline. The germline V and J ends were trimmed by 5 bases and 4 bases, with 18 bases remaining between them.

V is TRBV29-1 and J is TRBJ2-5; D is unclear. V lost 5 bases, J lost 2 bases, and 15 bases lay in between. Germline V lookup: CDR1 SQVTM, CDR2 ANQGSEA. The CDR3 consists of 14 residues. In DNA, the CDR3 is TGCAGCGTTCCTCTACCCGCAGATCAAGAGACCCAGTACTTC. Translated, it gives CSVPLPADQETQYF.

This clonotype turned up a few times. The chain links TRBV7-9 to TRBJ2-7, with D maybe TRBD2 (5 bases). CDR1 and CDR2 from the germline V gene are SEHNR and FQNEAQ (reference sequence). The CDR3 is 15 amino acids. The V end lost 3 bases, the J end lost 2 bases, and 14 bases lay between the germline ends. The CDR3 region is CASSFTSGRPYEQYF. The DNA for the CDR3 is TGTGCCAGCAGCTTTACGAGCGGAAGACCCTACGAGCAGTACTTC.

The chain employs TRBV27 and TRBJ1-1; D is unresolved. The CDR3 consists of 14 residues. V lost 2 bases, J lost 1 base, and 8 bases lay in between. Germline values: CDR1 MNHEY, CDR2 SMNVEV (reference sequence). The CDR3 protein is CASSLQVTNTEAFF. For the CDR3, the DNA is TGTGCCAGCAGTTTACAGGTTACGAACACTGAAGCTTTCTTT.

The gene calls are TRBV5-5 and TRBJ2-2; 8 bases map to TRBD1. From germline, CDR1 is SGHKS and CDR2 YYEKEE (reference sequence). V shed 3 bases, J shed 9 bases, and the junction held 10 bases outside the gene matches. The CDR3 is 15 amino acids. The CDR3 is CASSSPYRGTRELFF. In DNA, the CDR3 is TGTGCCAGCAGCTCACCCTACAGGGGGACAAGGGAGCTGTTTTTT. The complete variable domain, with remaining parts taken from reference TRBV5-5 and TRBJ2-2, reads DAGVTQSPTHLIKTRGQQVTLRCSPISGHKSVSWYQQVLGQGPQFIFQYYEKEERGRGNFPDRFSARQFPNYSSELNVNALLLGDSALYLCASSSPYRGTRELFFGEGSRLTVL.

This clonotype has a handful of counts. CDR3 coding DNA: TGCGCCAGCAGCTCCGTGACTAGCGGGAGGAACACCGGGGAGCTGTTTTTT. The encoded protein is CASSSVTSGRNTGELFF. The rearrangement links TRBV5-1 to TRBJ2-2; 12 bases line up with TRBD2. This CDR3 comprises 17 residues. V lost 3 bases, J lost 1 base, and 4 bases stayed unmatched. Germline V CDR1 and CDR2: SGHRS, YFSETQ.

This clonotype was seen only a few times. The CDR3 DNA sequence: TGCAGCTCCCCTGAGGAGGGTTTTATATCTGGAAACACCATATATTTT. This encodes CSSPEEGFISGNTIYF. This chain uses TRBV29-1 with TRBJ1-3; D unclear. Germline CDR1 is SQVTM and CDR2 is ANQGSEA. This CDR3 has 16 residues. The V and J ends lost 8 bases and 1 base respectively, with 21 bases between them. Using reference TRBV29-1 and TRBJ1-3 for the parts outside the CDR3, the full variable domain is SAVISQKPSRDICQRGTSLTIQCQVDSQVTMMFWYRQQPGQSLTLIATANQGSEATYESGFVIDKFPISRPNLTFSTLTVSNMSPEDSSIYLCSSPEEGFISGNTIYFGEGSWLTVV.

V and J are TRBV5-1 and TRBJ2-7; 9 nucleotides align to TRBD1. Per germline, CDR1 SGHRS and CDR2 YFSETQ. CDR3 length: 16 residues. V shed 0 bases and J 2 bases; nucleotides not matched to a gene: 6. The CDR3 DNA is TGCGCCAGCAGCTTGGAAGGGACAGGGTATACCTACGAGCAGTACTTC. Its protein product is CASSLEGTGYTYEQYF.

This chain uses TRBV9 with TRBJ2-2; TRBD1 matches at 8 bases. CDR3 size: 15 residues. CDR1 and CDR2 from the germline V gene are SGDLS and YYNGEE. V dropped 4 bases and J dropped 0; count of bases not matched to a gene: 2. CDR3 protein: CASSTGQANTGELFF. The DNA for the CDR3 is TGTGCCAGCAGCACGGGACAGGCGAACACCGGGGAGCTGTTTTTT.

The rearrangement joins TRBV10-3 to TRBJ2-4, with D tentatively TRBD1 (5 bases). The germline V gene encodes CDR1 ENHRY and CDR2 SYGVKD. This CDR3 contains 14 residues. V was shortened by 6 bases and J by 3 bases, with 12 bases between the two germline ends. Here the CDR3 reads CAISHSTDKNIQYF. Written as DNA, the CDR3 is TGTGCCATCAGCCATTCGACAGACAAAAACATTCAGTACTTC.